This TCR beta chain comes out of a study of regulatory T cells in long-lasting Graves disease. Study in general: Graves' patients who were just diagnosed had used antithyroid drugs for under 3 months.

The V end lost 3 bases, the J end lost 2 bases, and 13 bases lay between the germline ends. Germline CDR1 reads DFQATT; CDR2 reads SNEGSKA (reference sequence). The CDR3 is made up of 15 amino acids. For TCR beta, libraries came from iRepertoire HTBI primers and Arm-PCR of CDR3 regions. TCRdb redid the calling of the multiplex PCR reads with MiXCR, one entry per CDR3 protein. The sample yields about 220,000 distinct CDR3 sequences, roughly a fifth seen once. The time point is: newly diagnosed GD, antithyroid drugs for less than 3 months. The TCR library was prepared using RNA isolated from PBMCs. Graves' disease diagnosis used American Thyroid Association guidelines. This clonotype was seen at least ten times. These data were also reused for a study on T cells in Graves' hyperthyroidism and ophthalmopathy. That paper adds: In simple terms, a model built on 13 V-J features told ophthalmopathy apart from stable hyperthyroidism. Ophthalmopathy onset followed model prediction by a median approximately 7 months.

The receptor's source is a woman aged 25 to 39 with Graves disease. The source was peripheral blood mononuclear cells (PBMCs), collected at new diagnosis, from a patient treated with antithyroid drugs. This chain joins TRBV20-1 and TRBJ1-4; TRBD1 might be the D (6 bases). This CDR3 is CSASRWGGTNEKLFF. The DNA of the CDR3 is TGCAGTGCTAGCCGCTGGGGGGGCACTAATGAAAAACTGTTTTTT.